This is a list of T cell receptor beta chains from one sample in a study of blood T cell repertoires in COVID-19. This table comes from immunoSEQ multiplex PCR, and its TCRdb copy is limited to in-frame clones, with some not included. Of approximately 140,000 clones listed, approximately 86% are singletons. Sequencing used PBMCs or T cells enriched from blood (not recorded which). Source of these receptors: a woman aged 50 to 60 who had recovered from COVID-19. CDR3s include the opening cysteine and the closing phenylalanine or tryptophan. Fields, in order: clone size, V gene, J gene, D gene, CDR3 protein, CDR3 DNA. D genes are given only for firm matches. Size is stated for part of the rows, as once, few or many counts, or as a class when the clone is expanded.

.,TRBV9,TRBJ2-7,TRBD2,CASSGRGDIYEQYF,TGTGCCAGCAGCGGGCGGGGGGACATTTACGAGCAGTACTTC
.,TRBV5-1,TRBJ2-2,TRBD1,CASSPTDRGGTGELFF,TGCGCCAGCAGCCCAACCGACAGGGGCGGCACCGGGGAGCTGTTTTTT
.,TRBV7-8,TRBJ2-1,TRBD1,CASSPAQGDPYNEQFF,TGTGCCAGCAGCCCAGCCCAGGGGGACCCCTACAATGAGCAGTTCTTC
.,TRBV11-2,TRBJ1-4,.,CASSLDVQGRYNEKLFF,TGTGCCAGCAGCTTAGATGTGCAGGGGCGGTATAATGAAAAACTGTTTTTT
.,TRBV5-4,TRBJ1-2,.,CASSSGGEYGYTF,TGTGCCAGCAGCTCGGGCGGGGAGTATGGCTACACCTTC
.,TRBV2,TRBJ2-7,TRBD2,CASTSRLSGGPTYEQYF,TGTGCCAGCACTTCACGCTTAAGCGGGGGGCCCACCTACGAGCAGTACTTC
.,TRBV19,TRBJ1-1,.,CASSGQDRAEAFF,TGTGCCAGTAGTGGGCAGGACAGAGCTGAAGCTTTCTTT
.,TRBV7-2,TRBJ2-2,.,CASSFASPTGELFF,TGTGCCAGCAGCTTCGCGAGTCCTACCGGGGAGCTGTTTTTT
.,TRBV3-1/TRBV3-2,TRBJ2-1,TRBD1,CASSQDSGGPPYNEQFF,TGTGCCAGCAGCCAAGATTCAGGGGGTCCACCCTACAATGAGCAGTTCTTC
.,TRBV21-1,TRBJ2-7,.,CASSNPPGTYEQYF,TGTGCCAGCAGCAACCCCCCGGGTACCTACGAGCAGTACTTC
.,TRBV3-1/TRBV3-2,TRBJ1-2,.,CASSQDRQGSGYTF,TGTGCCAGCAGCCAAGATAGGCAGGGGAGTGGCTACACCTTC
once,TRBV7-2,TRBJ1-6,TRBD1,CASSLAAGGASPLHF,TGTGCCAGCAGCTTAGCGGCAGGGGGCGCTTCACCCCTCCACTTT
once,TRBV4-3,TRBJ2-2,.,CASSQDTRGGAGELFF,TGCGCCAGCAGCCAAGATACCAGGGGCGGCGCCGGGGAGCTGTTTTTT
.,TRBV20-1,TRBJ1-5,.,CSASSEINQPQHF,TGCAGTGCTAGTAGCGAAATCAATCAGCCCCAGCATTTT
.,TRBV10-1,TRBJ1-3,.,CASSVNSGNTIYF,TGCGCCAGCAGCGTAAACTCTGGAAACACCATATATTTT
.,TRBV7-7,TRBJ2-5,TRBD1,CASSTGTGVPETQYF,TGTGCTAGCAGCACCGGGACAGGGGTTCCAGAGACCCAGTACTTC